This T cell receptor (beta chain) was sequenced during a study of spatial heterogeneity in lung cancer. Overall study context: The authors sequenced available follow-up PBMC samples, taken a median of around two years after resection.

This sample's time point: blood at routine non-recurrence follow-up after resection. TCRdb used MiXCR to reprocess the 5' RACE reads, holding one entry per CDR3 protein. In the table there are 85,000 to 100,000 distinct CDR3 sequences, approximately 19% of which are singletons. There are a few counts of this clonotype. V lost 11 bases and J lost 9, with 11 bases in between. The CDR3 sequence is 10 residues long. Germline V gene data show CDR1 as SGHVT and CDR2 as SQSDAQ. This material consisted of PBMCs, taken at follow-up. The sequence came from a male donor with early-stage non-small cell lung cancer. The chain is built from TRBV7-4 and TRBJ1-5; the D is unclear. The CDR3: CASNLGPQHF. DNA for the CDR3: TGTGCCTCCAACTTGGGGCCCCAGCATTTT.